Below, 14 T cell receptor beta chains from the same sample are listed, as sequenced in a study of blood T cell repertoires in COVID-19. The assay was immunoSEQ multiplex PCR, and TCRdb's table has in-frame clones only and misses some. The data show around 41,000 clones, about 86% seen once. Sequenced: peripheral blood. The source of these receptors is a woman of 80 years or more with active or convalescent COVID-19.

The genes are TRBV7-9 and TRBJ2-3, with TRBD2 matching over 8 bases. CDR3 length equals 18 residues. Trimming at V came to 1 base and at J to 4 bases, leaving 13 bases not matched to a gene. The germline V gene has CDR1 SEHNR and CDR2 FQNEAQ (reference sequence). The CDR3 spells CASSLVVRVSGTADTQYF. Written as DNA, the CDR3 is TGTGCCAGCAGCTTAGTAGTAAGGGTTAGCGGGACGGCAGATACGCAGTATTTT.

This clone was recorded only once. This rearrangement joins TRBV9 to TRBJ2-3; possibly TRBD1 for D (6 bases). Looked up from germline, CDR1 is SGDLS and CDR2 is YYNGEE. V was shortened by 5 bases and J by 5 bases, with 18 bases between the two germline ends. The CDR3 loop spans 15 amino acids. This CDR3 reads CASRASIGGRDTQYF. DNA for the CDR3: TGTGCCAGCAGAGCTTCGATAGGGGGTAGAGATACGCAGTATTTT.

The chain is built from TRBV4-1 and TRBJ1-1; 7 bases agree with TRBD1. The V gene end was trimmed by 4 bases and the J gene end by 7 bases; junction bases not matched to a gene: 18. Germline loops: CDR1 MGHRA, CDR2 YSYEKL. This CDR3 is built from 17 residues. CDR3 amino acids: CASSPHDRVSNVGEAFF. Here the CDR3 DNA reads TGCGCCAGCAGCCCCCACGACAGGGTTTCTAACGTCGGTGAAGCTTTCTTT.

This clone has just one count. The chain uses TRBV2 and TRBJ1-3; 7 bases fit TRBD1. This CDR3 region has 14 residues. J lost 2 bases, V lost 7 bases, and 5 bases had no gene match. Per the germline V gene, CDR1 is SNHLY and CDR2 is FYNNEI. The DNA for the CDR3 is TGTGCCAGCACTAAGACAGGGACTGGAAACACCATATATTTT. Protein: CASTKTGTGNTIYF.

V is TRBV7-6 and J is TRBJ1-1; D might be TRBD1 (6 bases). CDR1 is SGHVS, CDR2 FNYEAQ, per germline. V lost 8 bases and J lost 2, with 12 bases in between. This CDR3 spans 13 amino acids. This CDR3 is CASAADSNTEAFF. The CDR3, as DNA: TGTGCCAGCGCAGCGGACAGCAACACTGAAGCTTTCTTT.

The V and J genes are TRBV24-1 and TRBJ1-1; unclear D gene. With 3 bases removed from V and 10 bases from J, the gap between germline ends came to 8 bases. This CDR3 spans 11 amino acids. Germline CDR1 KGHDR, CDR2 SFDVKD. In DNA form, the CDR3 reads TGTGCCACCAGTGATGGCCCCTTAGCTTTCTTT. Translation gives CATSDGPLAFF.

J is TRBJ2-6 and V is TRBV7-9; D possibly corresponds to TRBD1 (6 bases). V was pared by 6 bases and J by 0 bases, with 18 bases between. This CDR3 has 18 residues. Germline CDR1 is SEHNR and CDR2 is FQNEAQ (reference sequence). The CDR3 nucleotides read TGTGCCAGCAGTCAACAGGGTCCCACTTACTCTGGGGCCAACGTCCTGACTTTC. Its protein product is CASSQQGPTYSGANVLTF.

This chain connects TRBV5-6 to TRBJ1-2, with TRBD1 matching over 7 bases. CDR3 length: 15 residues. Trimming at V came to 4 bases and at J to 7 bases, leaving 13 bases not matched to a gene. Per the germline V gene, CDR1 is SGHDT and CDR2 is YYEEEE. CDR3 protein: CASSPGGRGRTGYTF. CDR3 nucleotides: TGTGCCAGCAGCCCCGGGGGTAGGGGGCGTACTGGCTACACCTTC.

This chain uses TRBV5-6 with TRBJ1-2; 9 bases match TRBD1. V trimming: 4 bases; J trimming: 5 bases; junction bases outside the gene matches: 12. This CDR3 is 16 amino acids long. CDR1 is SGHDT, CDR2 YYEEEE, per germline. As DNA, the CDR3 is TGTGCCAGCAGCCGCCGGGACAGGGATTTGGTTTATGGCTACACCTTC. This codes for CASSRRDRDLVYGYTF.

The gene calls are TRBV7-9 and TRBJ2-1; 8 positions match TRBD2. J lost 8 bases, V lost 2 bases, and 8 bases had no gene match. Germline V gene data show CDR1 as SEHNR and CDR2 as FQNEAQ (reference sequence). The CDR3 spans 15 residues. CDR3 bases: TGTGCCAGCAGCTTATCTATAGCGGGATTCCATGAGCAGTTCTTC. This sequence encodes CASSLSIAGFHEQFF.

The chain has TRBV19 and TRBJ2-3; 13 positions agree with TRBD2. V gave up 6 bases and J gave up 3 bases; unmatched junction bases: 6. Germline V gives CDR1 LNHDA, CDR2 SQIVND (reference sequence). The CDR3 is 16 residues long. In DNA form, the CDR3 reads TGTGCCAGTAGACCGGGACTAGCGGGACTAACAGATACGCAGTATTTT. Its translation is CASRPGLAGLTDTQYF.

J is TRBJ1-5 and V is TRBV4-1; the D is unclear. From germline, CDR1 is MGHRA and CDR2 YSYEKL. Trimming took 0 bases from V and 7 from J, leaving 16 bases between them. The CDR3 contains 16 residues. Written as DNA, the CDR3 is TGCGCCAGCAGCCAAGAGACTGGCGGCAGACGACAGCCCCAGCATTTT. As protein: CASSQETGGRRQPQHF.

The V call is TRBV10-3, the J call TRBJ2-7, with 9 bases matching TRBD1. This CDR3 contains 15 residues. V shed 0 bases and J 1 base; nucleotides not matched to a gene: 1. CDR1 and CDR2 (germline): ENHRY, SYGVKD. CDR3 in DNA: TGTGCCATCAGTGAGTCCGGGACAGGGTCCTACGAGCAGTACTTC. Translated, it gives CAISESGTGSYEQYF.

V and J are TRBV5-1 and TRBJ1-3, with no clear D. The germline CDR1 and CDR2 sequences are SGHRS and YFSETQ. This CDR3 contains 15 residues. V was cut by 0 bases and J by 0 bases, with 7 bases left in between. CDR3 loop: CASSLGAYSGNTIYF. The CDR3 bases are TGCGCCAGCAGCTTGGGGGCGTACTCTGGAAACACCATATATTTT. Filled out from reference TRBV5-1 and TRBJ1-3, the complete variable domain reads KAGVTQTPRYLIKTRGQQVTLSCSPISGHRSVSWYQQTPGQGLQFLFEYFSETQRNKGNFPGRFSGRQFSNSRSEMNVSTLELGDSALYLCASSLGAYSGNTIYFGEGSWLTVV.